The 25 T cell receptor beta chains listed next were all sequenced from one sample in a study of TIL therapy for anti-PD-1-resistant metastatic lung cancer. Sequencing used immunoSEQ v3. Assay: immunoSEQ multiplex PCR; the TCRdb copy retains only in-frame clones and omits some. The sample includes roughly 20,000 clones, about three quarters of them seen just once. Documented time point: pre-treatment sample, taken before nivolumab and TIL therapy. Material: blood, obtained at baseline. The receptors were sampled from a person between 25 and 80 years old with non-small cell lung cancer.

The gene calls are TRBV27 and TRBJ1-1; D possibly corresponds to TRBD1 (6 bases). This CDR3 is 16 amino acids long. CDR1 is MNHEY and CDR2 is SMNVEV in the germline V gene (reference sequence). V was pared by 8 bases and J by 0 bases, with 19 bases between. CDR3 bases: TGTGCCAGCTCTACTACGGACAGATTCATGAACACTGAAGCTTTCTTT. It yields the protein CASSTTDRFMNTEAFF.

V usage is TRBV6-5 and J usage is TRBJ2-2; no reliable D call. This CDR3 comprises 15 residues. Germline V lookup: CDR1 MNHEY, CDR2 SVGAGI. Trimming pared 8 bases from V and 0 bases from J, leaving 13 bases between. In DNA, the CDR3 is TGTGCCAGCTCTCTAATATGGACGAACACCGGGGAGCTGTTTTTT. Protein product: CASSLIWTNTGELFF.

The chain is built from TRBV2 and TRBJ2-1; D gene ambiguous. The CDR3 is 13 amino acids. Trimming shortened V by 4 bases and J by 5 bases, and 9 bases separated the two germline ends. Germline CDR1 is SNHLY and CDR2 is FYNNEI. CDR3 nucleotides: TGTGCCAGCAGTGCAGGTTTAAACAATGAGCAGTTCTTC. Amino acid sequence: CASSAGLNNEQFF.

V and J are TRBV2 and TRBJ2-7; D perhaps matches TRBD2 (5 bases). Germline V gene data show CDR1 as SNHLY and CDR2 as FYNNEI. CDR3 length equals 15 residues. Trimming pared 5 bases from V and 3 bases from J, leaving 17 bases between. The CDR3: CASSSTSPTNYEQYV. CDR3 nucleotides: TGTGCCAGCAGTTCCACTAGTCCAACAAACTACGAGCAGTACGTC.

The chain joins TRBV4-1 to TRBJ2-1; TRBD1 might be the D (5 bases). V lost 3 bases to trimming and J lost 8 bases, with 11 bases between them. Germline V gene lookup returns CDR1 MGHRA and CDR2 YSYEKL. The CDR3 extends over 13 amino acids. CDR3 nucleotide sequence: TGCGCCAGCAGCCAGGCTCGGACATATGAGCAGTTCTTC. Protein sequence: CASSQARTYEQFF.

This chain links TRBV6-1 with TRBJ2-5; D perhaps matches TRBD1 (5 bases). CDR1 is MNHNS, CDR2 SASEGT, per germline. The CDR3 is 17 amino acids. The germline V and J ends were trimmed by 0 bases and 2 bases, with 16 bases remaining between them. This CDR3 reads CASSEAYETDTQETQYF. As DNA, the CDR3 is TGTGCCAGCAGTGAAGCTTACGAGACAGACACTCAAGAGACCCAGTACTTC.

This chain uses TRBV7-9 with TRBJ2-3; 10 bases line up with TRBD2. CDR1 and CDR2 from the germline V gene are SEHNR and FQNEAQ (reference sequence). The CDR3 covers 16 residues. Trimming removed 5 bases from V and 2 bases from J; junction bases left unmatched: 7. CDR3 sequence: CASSQRAGGITDTQYF. CDR3 nucleotides: TGTGCCAGCAGCCAAAGAGCGGGGGGGATCACAGATACGCAGTATTTT.

The V call is TRBV6-5, the J call TRBJ1-2; 9 positions agree with TRBD1. The CDR3 is 15 residues long. Germline V gene lookup returns CDR1 MNHEY and CDR2 SVGAGI. V was pared by 4 bases and J by 4 bases, with 7 bases of the junction left unmatched. The chain's CDR3 is CASSSGTGLTYGYTF. For the CDR3, the DNA is TGTGCCAGCAGTTCCGGGACAGGGTTAACCTATGGCTACACCTTC.

This chain uses TRBV2 with TRBJ1-2; a weak D match, TRBD1 (5 bases). Germline CDR1 is SNHLY and CDR2 is FYNNEI. The CDR3 sequence is 17 residues long. V was clipped by 6 bases and J by 7 bases, with 27 bases between them. DNA for the CDR3: TGTGCCAGCAGCGTTTGGAGTAGGGGTAAAGAATCGGGTGGCTACACCTTC. Its protein is CASSVWSRGKESGGYTF.

The chain joins TRBV5-1 to TRBJ2-2; maybe TRBD2 (7 bases). This CDR3 has 15 residues. V gave up 0 bases and J gave up 7 bases, with 13 bases separating them. CDR1 SGHRS and CDR2 YFSETQ come from the germline V gene. CDR3 nucleotide sequence: TGCGCCAGCAGCTTGGGCGCGGGGGCCGGCGGGGAGCTGTTTTTT. Amino acid sequence: CASSLGAGAGGELFF. Based on the CDR3 plus reference TRBV5-1 and TRBJ2-2, the full variable domain is KAGVTQTPRYLIKTRGQQVTLSCSPISGHRSVSWYQQTPGQGLQFLFEYFSETQRNKGNFPGRFSGRQFSNSRSEMNVSTLELGDSALYLCASSLGAGAGGELFFGEGSRLTVL.

The genes are TRBV5-1 and TRBJ1-6; no clear D. The CDR3 is 14 residues long. V lost 0 bases and J lost 5, with 6 bases in between. Germline CDR1 and CDR2: SGHRS and YFSETQ. CDR3 loop: CASSLGAHNSPLHF. Here the CDR3 DNA reads TGCGCCAGCAGCTTGGGGGCCCATAATTCACCCCTCCACTTT.

The chain carries TRBV6-5 and TRBJ2-3; 13 bases fit TRBD2. V lost 2 bases and J lost 6; bases outside the gene matches: 2. The CDR3 loop spans 15 amino acids. Germline loops: CDR1 MNHEY, CDR2 SVGAGI. CDR3 sequence (DNA): TGTGCCAGCAGTTACGGACTAGCGGGAGTGGATACGCAGTATTTT. Translated, it gives CASSYGLAGVDTQYF.

This sequence joins TRBV18 and TRBJ2-1; D ambiguous. Per the germline V gene, CDR1 is KGHSH and CDR2 is LQKENI. CDR3 length equals 11 residues. Trimming left V 2 bases short and J 9 bases short, with 5 bases between. The CDR3 nucleotides read TGTGCCAGCTCACCATCAAGTGAGCAGTTCTTC. Translated: CASSPSSEQFF.

This clone was detected only once. The chain joins TRBV5-6 to TRBJ2-3; D unresolved. Germline CDR1 SGHDT, CDR2 YYEEEE. This CDR3 spans 15 amino acids. Trimming pared 2 bases from V and 0 bases from J, leaving 10 bases between. The CDR3 coding sequence is TGTGCCAGCAGCTTCGAGCAGTATAGCACAGATACGCAGTATTTT. Translating gives CASSFEQYSTDTQYF.

V gene TRBV29-1 combines with J gene TRBJ2-7; 11 nucleotides align to TRBD1. This CDR3 has 12 amino acids. V shed 7 bases and J 7 bases; nucleotides not matched to a gene: 6. The germline CDR1 and CDR2 sequences are SQVTM and ANQGSEA. The CDR3 region is CSAGQGAGEQYV. The CDR3 DNA follows: TGCAGCGCAGGACAGGGGGCAGGGGAGCAGTACGTC.

V and J are TRBV9 and TRBJ1-2; a weak D match, TRBD1 (5 bases). The CDR3 has 14 residues. V lost 0 bases and J 7 bases, leaving 13 bases between the germline ends. CDR1 and CDR2 (germline): SGDLS, YYNGEE. The CDR3 protein is CASSVVDSQRGYTF. CDR3 sequence (DNA): TGTGCCAGCAGCGTAGTCGACAGCCAGCGTGGCTACACCTTC.

The V call is TRBV10-3, the J call TRBJ1-2, with D possibly being TRBD1 (5 bases). This CDR3 has 14 amino acids. Germline V gives CDR1 ENHRY, CDR2 SYGVKD. V was shortened by 2 bases and J by 1 base, with 8 bases between the two germline ends. The CDR3 loop is CAISEGADNYGYTF. The CDR3, as DNA: TGTGCCATCAGTGAGGGGGCGGATAACTATGGCTACACCTTC.

V gene TRBV2 combines with J gene TRBJ2-5; D may correspond to TRBD1 or TRBD2 (6 bases each). This CDR3 spans 14 amino acids. Germline CDR1 is SNHLY and CDR2 is FYNNEI. V was pared by 6 bases and J by 4 bases, with 15 bases between. CDR3 loop: CASSRIQGGETQYF. CDR3 bases: TGTGCCAGCAGCAGAATACAGGGAGGAGAGACCCAGTACTTC. Drawing the rest from reference TRBV2 and TRBJ2-5, the complete variable domain is EPEVTQTPSHQVTQMGQEVILRCVPISNHLYFYWYRQILGQKVEFLVSFYNNEISEKSEIFDDQFSVERPDGSNFTLKIRSTKLEDSAMYFCASSRIQGGETQYFGPGTRLLVL.

This clone was counted only a few times. The chain joins TRBV6-5 to TRBJ2-2; TRBD1 matches at 7 bases. The CDR3 consists of 14 residues. Germline V CDR1 and CDR2: MNHEY, SVGAGI. The trim removed 2 bases at V and 4 bases at J, leaving 1 base unmatched. CDR3 residues: CASSYHRGTGELFF. CDR3 bases: TGTGCCAGCAGTTACCACAGGGGCACCGGGGAGCTGTTTTTT.

V usage is TRBV30 and J usage is TRBJ1-6; D not certain. The germline V and J ends were trimmed by 7 bases and 7 bases, with 14 bases remaining between them. The germline V gene encodes CDR1 GTSNPN and CDR2 SVGIG (reference sequence). This CDR3 is built from 13 residues. For the CDR3, the DNA is TGTGCCTACCGCCCCGAACGGAATTCACCCCTCCACTTT. Protein: CAYRPERNSPLHF.

This clone was seen a few times. The gene calls are TRBV2 and TRBJ2-5; D is uncertain. Trimming took 2 bases from V and 4 from J, leaving 11 bases between them. The CDR3 loop spans 14 amino acids. Germline values: CDR1 SNHLY, CDR2 FYNNEI. The CDR3 loop is CASSEWFPGETQYF. DNA for the CDR3: TGTGCCAGCAGTGAATGGTTCCCCGGAGAGACCCAGTACTTC.

The chain carries TRBV5-1 and TRBJ2-3; 10 bases align to TRBD1. Germline CDR1 is SGHRS and CDR2 is YFSETQ. The CDR3 totals 15 residues. The junction had 6 bases not matched to a gene; V was cut back by 4 bases and J by 4 bases. CDR3 region: CASSRGTGDPDTQYF. The CDR3 DNA follows: TGCGCCAGCAGCAGGGGGACAGGGGACCCAGATACGCAGTATTTT.

The rearrangement links TRBV10-2 to TRBJ2-7, with 7 nucleotides matching TRBD1. Germline V lookup: CDR1 WSHSY, CDR2 SAAADI. This CDR3 comprises 15 residues. Losses at the gene ends were 4 bases for V and 0 bases for J; bases not matched to a gene: 6. DNA of the CDR3: TGCGCCAGCAGTGGGACAGGTCGACCCTCCTACGAGCAGTACTTC. Translated: CASSGTGRPSYEQYF.

This chain links TRBV7-2 with TRBJ1-3; 7 bases map to TRBD1. There are 16 residues in the CDR3. Germline V gene data show CDR1 as SGHTA and CDR2 as FQGNSA. V lost 5 bases, J lost 2 bases, and 9 bases stayed unmatched. In nucleotides, the CDR3 is TGTGCCAGCAGCCCCCGGAGAACAGGGGCTGGAAACACCATATATTTT. Translation: CASSPRRTGAGNTIYF.

This clone was detected once. V is TRBV2 and J is TRBJ1-1; D might be TRBD1 (5 bases). Trimming shortened V by 4 bases and J by 12 bases, and 18 bases separated the two germline ends. The CDR3 length is 13 residues. In germline, CDR1 is SNHLY, CDR2 FYNNEI. Here the CDR3 reads CASSVTLSGVTFF. The CDR3 bases are TGTGCCAGCAGTGTAACTCTATCGGGGGTAACTTTCTTT.